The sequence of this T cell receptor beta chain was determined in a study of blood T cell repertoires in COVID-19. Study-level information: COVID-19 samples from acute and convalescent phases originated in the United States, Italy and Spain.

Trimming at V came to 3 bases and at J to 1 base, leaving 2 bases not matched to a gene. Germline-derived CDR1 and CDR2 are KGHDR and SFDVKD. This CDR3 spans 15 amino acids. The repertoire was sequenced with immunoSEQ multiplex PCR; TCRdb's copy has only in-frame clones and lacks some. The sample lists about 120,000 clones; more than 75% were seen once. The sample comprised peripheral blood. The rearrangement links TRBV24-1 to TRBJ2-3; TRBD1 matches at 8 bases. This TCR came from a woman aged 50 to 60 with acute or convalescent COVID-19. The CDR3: CATSDPGQGTDTQYF. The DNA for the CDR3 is TGTGCCACCAGTGATCCGGGACAGGGCACAGATACGCAGTATTTT.